The clone carrying this T cell receptor beta chain has ten or more counts. This specimen belongs to a study of neurological immune-mediated disorders. MiXCR, run by TCRdb on the 5' RACE reads, gives a single entry per CDR3 protein. This table has roughly 52,000 distinct CDR3 sequences, approximately 3.9% appearing once. This sequence originates from a man in his 60s with multiple sclerosis. The sample was PBMCs.

The CDR3 sequence is CASSLTINTEAFF. CDR3 nucleotides: TGTGCCAGCAGCTTAACTATCAACACTGAAGCTTTCTTT. V gene TRBV7-2 combines with J gene TRBJ1-1; D is unclear. V gave up 2 bases and J gave up 2 bases, with 6 bases separating them. Germline CDR1 is SGHTA and CDR2 is FQGNSA. This CDR3 contains 13 residues.